This is a list of T cell receptor beta chains from one sample in a study of cytomegalovirus exposure and HLA in healthy donors. Method: immunoSEQ multiplex PCR; TCRdb's copy keeps in-frame clones and lacks some. The top ten hold around 1% of the sample, which has 95,000 to 150,000 clones, roughly 81% seen once. The sequenced material came from PBMCs. The receptors derive from a woman aged 25 to 39 in good health and CMV-seronegative. CDR3s include the opening cysteine and the closing phenylalanine or tryptophan. A D gene is named only where the DNA matches it firmly. Expanded clones are given a class, and other clones once, few, many or no size at all.

-	TRBJ1-6	-	TRBV21-1	CASKWTAPNSPLHF	TGTGCCAGCAAATGGACAGCGCCTAATTCACCCCTCCACTTT
TRBD2	TRBJ2-1	-	TRBV30	CAWSRTSGSYEQFF	TGTGCCTGGAGTAGGACTAGCGGGAGCTATGAGCAGTTCTTC
-	TRBJ2-4	-	TRBV6-4	CASSDSHGAKNIQYF	TGTGCCAGCAGTGACAGTCATGGCGCCAAAAACATTCAGTACTTC
-	TRBJ2-2	-	TRBV6-4	CASGETYTGELFF	TGTGCCAGCGGTGAGACTTACACCGGGGAGCTGTTTTTT
TRBD1	TRBJ1-2	-	TRBV11-3	CASSLTGPKYGYTF	TGTGCCAGCAGCTTGACAGGGCCGAAATATGGCTACACCTTC
-	TRBJ2-7	-	TRBV2	CASSERVPRTYEQYF	TGTGCCAGCAGTGAACGGGTTCCCCGGACCTACGAGCAGTACTTC
TRBD1	TRBJ1-4	-	TRBV27	CASSYTGQPWSSEKLFF	TGTGCCAGCAGTTACACGGGACAGCCCTGGAGTAGCGAAAAACTGTTTTTT
-	TRBJ1-5	-	TRBV15	CATSRQGIFNQPQHF	TGTGCCACCAGCAGACAGGGTATTTTCAATCAGCCCCAGCATTTT
TRBD1	TRBJ1-5	-	TRBV10-3	CAISDRESNQPQHF	TGTGCCATCAGCGACAGGGAAAGCAATCAGCCCCAGCATTTT
TRBD1	TRBJ1-2	-	TRBV30	CAWSVWTGLYGYTF	TGTGCCTGGAGTGTGTGGACAGGGTTGTATGGCTACACCTTC
-	TRBJ2-7	-	TRBV4-3	CASSQAKGMGEQYF	TGCGCCAGCAGCCAAGCCAAGGGGATGGGAGAGCAGTACTTC
TRBD1	TRBJ1-2	-	TRBV30	CAWRDRGTNYGYTF	TGTGCCTGGAGAGACAGGGGGACTAACTATGGCTACACCTTC
-	TRBJ1-3	-	TRBV7-9	CASSLHGQIRNTIYF	TGTGCCAGCAGCCTTCACGGACAGATCCGAAACACCATATATTTT
TRBD2	TRBJ2-3	-	TRBV9	CASSGSSAGDSDTQYF	TGTGCCAGCAGCGGATCCTCGGCGGGAGACTCAGATACGCAGTATTTT
TRBD1	TRBJ1-2	once	TRBV6-1	CAGRNRGYYGYTF	TGTGCCGGAAGGAACAGGGGGTACTATGGCTACACCTTC
-	TRBJ2-1	-	TRBV7-9	CASSLGLPYNEQFF	TGTGCCAGCAGCTTGGGACTCCCTTACAATGAGCAGTTCTTC
TRBD1	TRBJ1-2	-	TRBV29-1	CSLGTGGNYGYTF	TGCAGCCTCGGGACAGGGGGGAACTATGGCTACACCTTC
TRBD2	TRBJ2-1	-	TRBV10-1	CASSVRTSGVSEQFF	TGCGCCAGCAGTGTAAGGACTAGCGGGGTCTCTGAGCAGTTCTTC
-	TRBJ2-3	-	TRBV5-4	CASSLRNPTGTQYF	TGTGCCAGCAGCTTGAGGAACCCCACAGGTACGCAGTATTTT
-	TRBJ2-2	-	TRBV19	CASSMWDSTGELFF	TGTGCCAGTAGTATGTGGGACTCGACCGGGGAGCTGTTTTTT
-	TRBJ2-3	few	TRBV30	CAWSPPSSKIKYF	TGTGCCTGGAGTCCCCCCTCTAGCAAAATCAAGTATTTT
-	TRBJ2-2	once	TRBV11-3	CASSTHGLDTGELFF	TGTGCCAGCAGCACCCACGGACTCGACACCGGGGAGCTGTTTTTT
TRBD2	TRBJ2-1	-	TRBV4-1	CASSLRRAGDINEQFF	TGCGCCAGCAGCCTCCGGAGGGCGGGAGATATTAATGAGCAGTTCTTC
-	TRBJ2-1	-	TRBV30	CAWSVTGGWGEQFF	TGTGCCTGGAGTGTAACTGGGGGGTGGGGTGAGCAGTTCTTC
-	TRBJ1-5	-	TRBV2	CASSRQVGNQPQHF	TGTGCCAGCAGTCGACAGGTTGGCAATCAGCCCCAGCATTTT
-	TRBJ2-7	-	TRBV23-1	CASSRREDYEQYF	TGCGCCAGCAGTCGAAGGGAGGACTACGAGCAGTACTTC
TRBD1	TRBJ2-7	-	TRBV27	CASSSTSQGVFYEQYF	TGTGCCAGCAGTTCAACCTCACAGGGGGTTTTCTACGAGCAGTACTTC
TRBD2	TRBJ2-7	-	TRBV2	CASTSGASYEQYF	TGTGCCAGCACTAGCGGGGCCTCCTACGAGCAGTACTTC
-	TRBJ1-1	-	TRBV9	CASARQAYTEAFF	TGTGCCAGCGCTCGACAGGCATACACTGAAGCTTTCTTT
TRBD2	TRBJ2-1	-	TRBV7-3	CASSLTGTSGGNEQFF	TGTGCCAGCAGCTTAACTGGGACTAGCGGGGGGAATGAGCAGTTCTTC
-	TRBJ2-3	-	TRBV5-1	CASSNVGTSTDTQYF	TGCGCCAGCAGTAACGTGGGGACTAGCACAGATACGCAGTATTTT